Each of the 29 T cell receptor beta chains below was sequenced from the same sample in a study of memory CD4+ T cells and cytomegalovirus serostatus. The sort gate was single viable CD3+CD4+CD8-CD45RO+ cells for memory CD4+ T cells. Some clones are missing from TCRdb's copy, which holds only in-frame ones; the method was immunoSEQ multiplex PCR. The repertoire holds over 60,000 clones, with roughly three quarters as singletons. The specimen sequenced was memory CD4+ T cells from blood. The source is an adult in good health and CMV-seronegative.

The V call is TRBV7-2, the J call TRBJ1-2; D uncertain. Trimming cost V 3 bases and J 1 base, with 12 bases left between them. Germline V gene lookup returns CDR1 SGHTA and CDR2 FQGNSA. The CDR3 is made up of 15 amino acids. The CDR3 DNA reads TGTGCCAGCAGCTTTAACGTCCAGAATAACTATGGCTACACCTTC. It encodes CASSFNVQNNYGYTF.

This clone was counted a single time. The rearrangement joins TRBV28 to TRBJ1-4; D is possibly TRBD1 (5 bases). CDR1 is MDHEN and CDR2 is SYDVKM in the germline V gene. V shed 5 bases and J shed 2 bases, with 15 bases lying between them. The CDR3 consists of 16 residues. CDR3 loop: CASSMGVSGTNEKLFF. DNA of the CDR3: TGTGCCAGCAGTATGGGGGTGTCGGGCACTAATGAAAAACTGTTTTTT.

V and J are TRBV5-1 and TRBJ1-2, with 7 bases fitting TRBD1. CDR1 is SGHRS, CDR2 YFSETQ, per germline. The V segment lost 4 bases and the J segment 0 bases; nucleotides outside the gene matches: 12. CDR3 length equals 17 residues. CDR3 in amino acids: CASSPRTGQSPNYGYTF. In DNA form, the CDR3 reads TGCGCCAGCAGCCCAAGGACAGGACAAAGCCCTAACTATGGCTACACCTTC.

V usage is TRBV28 and J usage is TRBJ1-2, with 11 positions matching TRBD1. V was pared by 3 bases and J by 8 bases, with 11 bases of the junction left unmatched. CDR1 is MDHEN, CDR2 SYDVKM, per germline. CDR3 size: 16 residues. CDR3 residues: CASSFPNQDRGRGYTF. As DNA, the CDR3 is TGTGCCAGCAGTTTCCCCAACCAGGACAGGGGGCGCGGCTACACCTTC.

This clone was detected a few times. The genes are TRBV25-1 and TRBJ2-3, with D tentatively TRBD2 (5 bases). This CDR3 is built from 16 residues. Per the germline V gene, CDR1 is MGHDK and CDR2 is SYGVNS. V was shortened by 4 bases and J by 2 bases, with 16 bases between the two germline ends. In DNA, the CDR3 is TGTGCCAGCAGTGCCTCACGGGGTGGGGTCACAGATACGCAGTATTTT. This gives the protein CASSASRGGVTDTQYF.

In its sample, this clone was seen a few times. The chain employs TRBV19 and TRBJ1-2; D call uncertain. Germline V gene data show CDR1 as LNHDA and CDR2 as SQIVND (reference sequence). The CDR3 covers 13 residues. The V end was cut by 3 bases, the J end by 5 bases, with 10 bases between. The CDR3 here is CASSIGEEYGYTF. The CDR3 DNA sequence: TGTGCCAGTAGTATTGGGGAGGAGTATGGCTACACCTTC. Variable domain in full (rest from reference TRBV19 and TRBJ1-2): DGGITQSPKYLFRKEGQNVTLSCEQNLNHDAMYWYRQDPGQGLRLIYYSQIVNDFQKGDIAEGYSVSREKKESFPLTVTSAQKNPTAFYLCASSIGEEYGYTFGSGTRLTVV.

This sequence joins TRBV5-1 and TRBJ1-1; D might be TRBD1 (6 bases). Germline loops: CDR1 SGHRS, CDR2 YFSETQ. This CDR3 has 16 residues. The V end was cut by 3 bases, the J end by 3 bases, with 18 bases between. The CDR3 DNA reads as TGCGCCAGCAGCTCGACAGGTCTATCTAGTGACACTGAAGCTTTCTTT. It is translated as CASSSTGLSSDTEAFF.

V gene TRBV9 combines with J gene TRBJ1-1; 7 bases match TRBD1. Germline V gene data show CDR1 as SGDLS and CDR2 as YYNGEE. The CDR3 runs 14 residues. The V and J ends lost 3 bases and 3 bases, in that order; junction bases with no gene match: 5. CDR3 sequence: CASSEGQIYTEAFF. CDR3 coding DNA: TGTGCCAGCAGCGAGGGACAGATTTACACTGAAGCTTTCTTT. The full variable domain, its missing parts supplied by reference TRBV9 and TRBJ1-1, is DSGVTQTPKHLITATGQRVTLRCSPRSGDLSVYWYQQSLDQGLQFLIQYYNGEERAKGNILERFSAQQFPDLHSELNLSSLELGDSALYFCASSEGQIYTEAFFGQGTRLTVV.

This clone turned up a few times. The CDR3 sequence is CASSSLTGFADTQYF. The DNA for the CDR3 is TGCGCCAGCAGCTCCCTGACAGGATTCGCAGATACGCAGTATTTT. This chain joins TRBV5-1 and TRBJ2-3; weak D call: TRBD1 (6 bases). The germline V gene encodes CDR1 SGHRS and CDR2 YFSETQ. Trimming took 3 bases from V and 4 from J, leaving 15 bases between them. The length of the CDR3 is 15 residues. Full variable domain (rest looked up from reference TRBV5-1 and TRBJ2-3): KAGVTQTPRYLIKTRGQQVTLSCSPISGHRSVSWYQQTPGQGLQFLFEYFSETQRNKGNFPGRFSGRQFSNSRSEMNVSTLELGDSALYLCASSSLTGFADTQYFGPGTRLTVL.

The chain uses TRBV9 and TRBJ2-1, with a tentative D call TRBD2 (6 bases). V gave up 4 bases and J gave up 7 bases, with 27 bases separating them. This CDR3 region has 18 residues. Germline V CDR1 and CDR2: SGDLS, YYNGEE. The CDR3 spells CASSPNSPGELRKNEQFF. CDR3 in DNA: TGTGCCAGCAGCCCAAATAGTCCGGGGGAATTAAGGAAGAATGAGCAGTTCTTC.

This rearrangement joins TRBV7-2 to TRBJ1-1; D is unresolved. Deletions cut 1 base from V and 3 bases from J, with 6 bases between. The germline gives CDR1 SGHTA, CDR2 FQGNSA. This CDR3 is 13 amino acids long. For the CDR3, the DNA is TGTGCCAGCAGCTTAGACAGATACACTGAAGCTTTCTTT. Its protein product is CASSLDRYTEAFF.

The chain carries TRBV5-5 and TRBJ2-2; D is uncertain. The V gene's germline CDR1 is SGHKS and CDR2 YYEKEE (reference sequence). This CDR3 comprises 15 residues. V gave up 7 bases and J gave up 1 base, with 14 bases separating them. DNA of the CDR3: TGTGCCAGCCAACCACCCCCTGGGAACACCGGGGAGCTGTTTTTT. Translation: CASQPPPGNTGELFF.

The V call is TRBV5-1, the J call TRBJ1-6; the match to TRBD1 covers 7 bases. Germline V gene data show CDR1 as SGHRS and CDR2 as YFSETQ. The CDR3 extends over 17 amino acids. The J segment lost 0 bases and the V segment lost 4 bases, leaving 7 bases of the junction unmatched. The CDR3 protein is CASSRGRVGSYNSPLHF. The CDR3 nucleotides read TGCGCCAGCAGCAGGGGGCGGGTTGGCTCCTATAATTCACCCCTCCACTTT.

This clone was counted a few times. V usage is TRBV29-1 and J usage is TRBJ1-2; no firm D call. Trimming took 7 bases from V and 1 from J, leaving 7 bases between them. The germline V gene has CDR1 SQVTM and CDR2 ANQGSEA. This CDR3 is 11 amino acids long. The CDR3 nucleotides read TGCAGCGCGGATCTTAACTATGGCTACACCTTC. Its translation: CSADLNYGYTF.

The chain couples TRBV28 to TRBJ2-7; TRBD1 aligns across 7 bases. The CDR3 spans 13 residues. The trim removed 2 bases at V and 7 bases at J, leaving 5 bases unmatched. Germline CDR1 is MDHEN and CDR2 is SYDVKM. The CDR3 region is CASSLEGAREQYF. In nucleotides, the CDR3 is TGTGCCAGCAGTTTAGAGGGGGCTAGAGAGCAGTACTTC. Filled out from reference TRBV28 and TRBJ2-7, the complete variable domain reads DVKVTQSSRYLVKRTGEKVFLECVQDMDHENMFWYRQDPGLGLRLIYFSYDVKMKEKGDIPEGYSVSREKKERFSLILESASTNQTSMYLCASSLEGAREQYFGPGTRLTVT.

CDR3 in amino acids: CASTSSNVGGGTNEKLFF. CDR3 nucleotide sequence: TGCGCCAGCACCTCGAGTAACGTGGGGGGAGGAACTAATGAAAAACTGTTTTTT. J is TRBJ1-4 and V is TRBV5-1; D perhaps matches TRBD1 (5 bases). V was pared by 6 bases and J by 1 base, with 22 bases between. The CDR3 has 18 amino acids. Germline-derived CDR1 and CDR2 are SGHRS and YFSETQ.

J is TRBJ2-7 and V is TRBV6-5; 7 bases line up with TRBD2. CDR1 and CDR2 from the germline V gene are MNHEY and SVGAGI. The CDR3 totals 14 residues. J lost 0 bases, V lost 6 bases, and 5 bases had no gene match. CDR3 DNA sequence: TGTGCCAGCAGGCGACGGGAGGACTCCTACGAGCAGTACTTC. It is translated as CASRRREDSYEQYF.

This chain joins TRBV29-1 and TRBJ1-2, with 7 bases that match TRBD1. Germline-derived CDR1 and CDR2 are SQVTM and ANQGSEA. V shed 3 bases and J 0 bases; nucleotides not matched to a gene: 13. The CDR3 covers 17 residues. The DNA for the CDR3 is TGCAGCGTTGAGGATGACAGGGACCATAAACCTAACTATGGCTACACCTTC. Translation: CSVEDDRDHKPNYGYTF.

The CDR3 here is CASSEAFGRQETQYF. CDR3 bases: TGTGCCAGCAGTGAAGCGTTTGGTAGGCAAGAGACCCAGTACTTC. The chain has TRBV6-1 and TRBJ2-5; D is ambiguous. V was shortened by 0 bases and J by 2 bases, with 10 bases between the two germline ends. Germline V gene lookup returns CDR1 MNHNS and CDR2 SASEGT. The CDR3 is 15 residues long.

V usage is TRBV2 and J usage is TRBJ1-4; D remains ambiguous. The CDR3 loop spans 14 amino acids. The germline CDR1 and CDR2 sequences are SNHLY and FYNNEI. The V and J ends lost 3 bases and 3 bases respectively, with 8 bases between them. The CDR3 sequence: CASSERRANEKLFF. DNA of the CDR3: TGTGCCAGCAGTGAGAGGAGGGCTAATGAAAAACTGTTTTTT.

The V call is TRBV10-1, the J call TRBJ1-1, with TRBD1 matching 8 bases. The germline CDR1 and CDR2 sequences are WNHNN and SYGVQD (reference sequence). V lost 5 bases and J lost 4; bases outside the gene matches: 3. CDR3 length: 13 amino acids. The CDR3, as DNA: TGCGCCAGCAGTCCAGGGGGCTCCACTGAAGCTTTCTTT. This encodes CASSPGGSTEAFF.

This clone has more than one count but fewer than ten. The chain joins TRBV10-3 to TRBJ2-7; 9 bases agree with TRBD1. Trimming took 10 bases from V and 5 from J; bases not matched to a gene: 9. This CDR3 region has 13 residues. Germline V lookup: CDR1 ENHRY, CDR2 SYGVKD. The CDR3 nucleotides are TGTGCCACAGCGGGACAGGGAAACGACGAGCAGTACTTC. Amino acid sequence: CATAGQGNDEQYF.

This clone was seen a single time. The CDR3, as DNA: TGTGCCAGCAGCTTAGCATCGACAGGCCCGGGCTATGGCTACACCTTC. Translating gives CASSLASTGPGYGYTF. The genes are TRBV7-9 and TRBJ1-2; D may be TRBD1 (6 bases). V was cut by 0 bases and J by 4 bases, with 15 bases left in between. Germline V lookup: CDR1 SEHNR, CDR2 FQNEAQ (reference sequence). This CDR3 region has 16 residues. Combining the CDR3 with reference TRBV7-9 and TRBJ1-2 gives the whole variable domain DTGVSQNPRHKITKRGQNVTFRCDPISEHNRLYWYRQTLGQGPEFLTYFQNEAQLEKSRLLSDRFSAERPKGSFSTLEIQRTEQGDSAMYLCASSLASTGPGYGYTFGSGTRLTVV.

CDR3 protein: CASILTEGLRTAQYF. The CDR3 DNA follows: TGTGCCAGCATCCTTACCGAGGGGTTACGGACAGCCCAGTACTTC. This sequence joins TRBV7-2 and TRBJ2-5, with D possibly being TRBD1 (6 bases). V dropped 7 bases and J dropped 9 bases, with 24 bases sitting between them. Germline CDR1 and CDR2: SGHTA and FQGNSA. The CDR3 contains 15 residues.

This sequence joins TRBV2 and TRBJ2-7; D ambiguous. The CDR3 runs to 13 residues. V lost 4 bases and J 0 bases, leaving 7 bases between the germline ends. Germline V gives CDR1 SNHLY, CDR2 FYNNEI. The CDR3 protein is CASSVVFSYEQYF. CDR3 DNA sequence: TGTGCCAGCAGTGTTGTATTCTCCTACGAGCAGTACTTC.

V usage is TRBV5-8 and J usage is TRBJ2-7; tentatively, D is TRBD1 (7 bases). This CDR3 is built from 12 residues. V lost 7 bases and J 2 bases, leaving 10 bases between the germline ends. Germline-derived CDR1 and CDR2 are SGHTS and YDEGEE. The CDR3 DNA is TGTGCCAGCCAGGGGGGCCCCTACGAGCAGTACTTC. Translating gives CASQGGPYEQYF.

The table lists this clone with a count of one. The chain has TRBV10-2 and TRBJ1-5, with 9 positions matching TRBD1. CDR1 and CDR2 from the germline V gene are WSHSY and SAAADI. The CDR3 consists of 14 residues. The V gene end was trimmed by 6 bases and the J gene end by 7 bases; junction bases not matched to a gene: 7. CDR3: CASSAGTGIQPQHF. The CDR3 bases are TGCGCCAGCAGCGCCGGGACAGGGATACAGCCCCAGCATTTT.

The rearrangement uses TRBV19 and TRBJ1-3; 8 nucleotides match TRBD1. Losses at the gene ends were 9 bases for V and 0 bases for J; bases not matched to a gene: 7. This CDR3 comprises 15 residues. Germline CDR1 and CDR2: LNHDA and SQIVND (reference sequence). CDR3 sequence: CASRDRRDSGNTIYF. DNA of the CDR3: TGTGCCAGCCGGGACAGGAGAGACTCTGGAAACACCATATATTTT.

J is TRBJ2-5 and V is TRBV9; 8 bases match TRBD2. V gave up 0 bases and J gave up 4 bases; unmatched junction bases: 8. This CDR3 has 16 residues. Looked up from germline, CDR1 is SGDLS and CDR2 is YYNGEE. This CDR3 is CASSVAGLGSLETQYF. In nucleotides, the CDR3 is TGTGCCAGCAGCGTAGCGGGACTAGGCTCCCTAGAGACCCAGTACTTC.